A selection of T cell receptor beta chains follows, all from one sample in a study of blood T cell repertoires in COVID-19. Only in-frame clones appear in the TCRdb table, and some are missing; sequencing was by immunoSEQ multiplex PCR. The table shows around 72,000 clones, with about nine tenths occurring only once. Sequencing was done on a sample of peripheral blood. Receptors originate from a woman between 70 and 85 years old with acute or convalescent COVID-19. CDR3s include the opening cysteine and the closing phenylalanine or tryptophan. D genes are given only for firm matches. Only part of the rows carry a size: once, few, many, or a class if the clone is expanded.

d_call	v_call	j_call	clone_size	cdr3_aa	cdr3_nt
-	TRBV6-5	TRBJ1-6	-	CASSYGNARGSPLHF	TGTGCCAGCAGTTACGGTAACGCGCGGGGATCACCCCTCCACTTT
TRBD1	TRBV7-9	TRBJ1-1	-	CASSIRTGGEAFF	TGTGCCAGCAGCATAAGGACAGGGGGTGAAGCTTTCTTT
TRBD1	TRBV3-1/TRBV3-2	TRBJ2-5	-	CASSLPGQRFQETQYF	TGTGCCAGCAGCCTGCCGGGACAGAGATTCCAAGAGACCCAGTACTTC
-	TRBV5-4	TRBJ2-5	-	CASRMDTRGQETQYF	TGTGCCAGCAGGATGGACACTAGGGGGCAAGAGACCCAGTACTTC
-	TRBV20-1	TRBJ1-2	once	CSAFNNYGYTF	TGCAGTGCCTTTAATAACTATGGCTACACCTTC
TRBD1	TRBV19	TRBJ1-4	-	CASADRPNEKLFF	TGTGCCAGTGCGGACAGGCCTAATGAAAAACTGTTTTTT
-	TRBV5-1	TRBJ1-5	once	CASSLGSSGRNQPQHF	TGCGCCAGCAGCTTGGGATCCTCAGGCAGAAATCAGCCCCAGCATTTT
TRBD2	TRBV5-4	TRBJ2-5	-	CASSLSSGRNRVEYF	TGTGCCAGCAGCTTGTCTAGCGGGAGGAACCGGGTGGAGTACTTC
-	TRBV7-9	TRBJ1-5	-	CASQEDSNQPQHF	TGTGCCAGCCAAGAGGATAGCAATCAGCCCCAGCATTTT
TRBD1	TRBV2	TRBJ2-7	-	CASSRQGNLSEQYF	TGTGCCAGCAGTCGACAGGGTAATCTTAGCGAGCAGTACTTC
-	TRBV2	TRBJ1-5	-	CASSGEFQPQHF	TGTGCCAGCAGTGGCGAGTTTCAGCCCCAGCATTTT
-	TRBV19	TRBJ1-1	-	CASSILTGGGLTFF	TGTGCCAGTAGTATATTGACAGGCGGGGGCCTGACTTTCTTT
TRBD1	TRBV29-1	TRBJ2-5	once	CSVGGLQGSETQYF	TGCAGCGTTGGAGGATTACAGGGGAGTGAGACCCAGTACTTC
-	TRBV24-1	TRBJ1-2	once	CATSEPGHLGYTF	TGTGCCACCAGTGAGCCGGGACATCTCGGCTACACCTTC
TRBD2	TRBV5-4	TRBJ2-7	-	CASSPGGGGLYEQYF	TGTGCCAGCAGCCCGGGAGGGGGAGGGCTCTACGAGCAGTACTTC
TRBD1	TRBV9	TRBJ1-2	once	CASSFGTGMDGYTF	TGTGCCAGCAGCTTCGGGACAGGGATGGATGGCTACACCTTC
TRBD1	TRBV5-4	TRBJ1-2	-	CASSLETGRGYTF	TGTGCCAGCAGCTTGGAGACAGGGCGCGGCTACACCTTC
TRBD1	TRBV5-6	TRBJ1-5	-	CASSLWGQNQPQHF	TGTGCCAGCAGCTTATGGGGACAGAATCAGCCCCAGCATTTT
-	TRBV21-1	TRBJ2-1	-	CASRKGEISYNEQFF	TGTGCCAGTAGGAAGGGGGAGATCTCCTACAATGAGCAGTTCTTC
-	TRBV30	TRBJ1-3	-	CAWSRIRGSSGNTIYF	TGTGCCTGGAGCCGGATCAGGGGCTCGTCTGGAAACACCATATATTTT
TRBD2	TRBV27	TRBJ2-7	-	CASSYGLAGTSSYEQYF	TGTGCCAGCAGTTATGGACTAGCGGGTACCAGCTCCTACGAGCAGTACTTC
-	TRBV5-1	TRBJ1-1	-	CASTHGGEAFF	TGCGCCAGCACCCATGGGGGCGAAGCTTTCTTT
-	TRBV4-2	TRBJ2-2	-	CASSLTIAVTNTGELFF	TGTGCCAGCAGCCTCACAATAGCGGTTACCAACACCGGGGAGCTGTTTTTT
TRBD2	TRBV7-9	TRBJ2-1	-	CASSLEGSGRATEQFF	TGTGCCAGCAGCTTAGAGGGGAGCGGGAGGGCCACTGAGCAGTTCTTC
TRBD1	TRBV5-6	TRBJ1-2	-	CASSDRGDLGHYGYTF	TGTGCCAGCAGCGACAGGGGCGATCTCGGGCACTATGGCTACACCTTC
TRBD2	TRBV19	TRBJ2-7	-	CASSSASGLSYEQYF	TGTGCCAGTAGTAGCGCTAGCGGGCTCTCCTACGAGCAGTACTTC